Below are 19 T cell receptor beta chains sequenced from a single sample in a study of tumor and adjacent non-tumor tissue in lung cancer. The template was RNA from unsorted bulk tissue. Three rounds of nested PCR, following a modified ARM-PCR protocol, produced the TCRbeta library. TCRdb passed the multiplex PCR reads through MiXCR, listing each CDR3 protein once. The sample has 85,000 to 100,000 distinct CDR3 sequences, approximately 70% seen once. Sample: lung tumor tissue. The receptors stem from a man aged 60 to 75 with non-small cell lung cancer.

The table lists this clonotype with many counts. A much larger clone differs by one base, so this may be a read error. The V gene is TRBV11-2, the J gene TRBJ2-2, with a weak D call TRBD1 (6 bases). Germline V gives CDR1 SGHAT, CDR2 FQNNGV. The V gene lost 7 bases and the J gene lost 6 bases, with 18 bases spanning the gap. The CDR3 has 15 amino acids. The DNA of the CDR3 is TGTGCCAGCACCCACAGGGTAACGGACGCCGGGGAGCTGTTTTTT. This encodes CASTHRVTDAGELFF. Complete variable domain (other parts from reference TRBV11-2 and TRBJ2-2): EAGVAQSPRYKIIEKRQSVAFWCNPISGHATLYWYQQILGQGPKLLIQFQNNGVVDDSQLPKDRFSAERLKGVDSTLKIQPAKLEDSAVYLCASTHRVTDAGELFFGEGSRLTVL.

The DNA for the CDR3 is TGTGCCACCAGGGGGCATCTAGGCACCGGGGAGCTGTTTTTT. Encoded protein: CATRGHLGTGELFF. The chain couples TRBV28 to TRBJ2-2; 8 bases are a match to TRBD1. Germline loops: CDR1 MDHEN, CDR2 SYDVKM. After removal of 10 bases from V and 4 bases from J, the junction contained 8 bases not matched to a gene. The CDR3 sequence is 14 residues long.

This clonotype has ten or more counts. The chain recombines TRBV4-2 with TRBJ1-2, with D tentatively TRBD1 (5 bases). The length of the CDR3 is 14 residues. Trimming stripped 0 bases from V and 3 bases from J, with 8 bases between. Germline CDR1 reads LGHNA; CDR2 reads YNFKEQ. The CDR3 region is CASSQDVGDYGYTF. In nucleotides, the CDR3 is TGTGCCAGCAGCCAAGATGTGGGGGACTATGGCTACACCTTC.

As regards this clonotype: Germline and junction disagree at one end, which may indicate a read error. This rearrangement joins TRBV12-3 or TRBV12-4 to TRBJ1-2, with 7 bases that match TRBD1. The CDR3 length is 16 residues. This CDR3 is CASSRLLTGTANCYTF. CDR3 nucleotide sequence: TGTGCCAGCAGTCGACTCTTGACAGGGACGGCAAATTGCTATACCTTC.

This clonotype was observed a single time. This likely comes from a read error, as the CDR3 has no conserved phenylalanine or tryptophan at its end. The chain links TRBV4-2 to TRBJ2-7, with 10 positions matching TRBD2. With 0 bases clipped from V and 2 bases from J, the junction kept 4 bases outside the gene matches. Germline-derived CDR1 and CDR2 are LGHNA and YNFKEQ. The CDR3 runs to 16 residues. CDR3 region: CASSQDASGSTYEQYL. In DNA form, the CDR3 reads TGTGCCAGCAGCCAAGATGCTAGCGGGAGCACCTACGAGCAGTACTTA.

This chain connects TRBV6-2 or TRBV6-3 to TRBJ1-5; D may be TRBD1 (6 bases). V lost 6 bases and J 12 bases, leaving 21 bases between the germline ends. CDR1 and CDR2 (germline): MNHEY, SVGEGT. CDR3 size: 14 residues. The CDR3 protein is CASSPTGYNQFQHF. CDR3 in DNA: TGTGCCAGCAGCCCGACAGGATACAATCAGTTCCAGCATTTT.

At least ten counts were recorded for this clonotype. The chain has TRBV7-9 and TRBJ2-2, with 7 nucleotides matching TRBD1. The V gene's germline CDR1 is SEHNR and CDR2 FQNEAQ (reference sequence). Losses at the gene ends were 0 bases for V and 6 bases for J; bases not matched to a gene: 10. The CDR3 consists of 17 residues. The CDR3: CASSLADRDIFAGELFF. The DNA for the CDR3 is TGTGCCAGCAGCTTAGCCGACAGGGATATATTTGCCGGGGAGCTGTTTTTT.

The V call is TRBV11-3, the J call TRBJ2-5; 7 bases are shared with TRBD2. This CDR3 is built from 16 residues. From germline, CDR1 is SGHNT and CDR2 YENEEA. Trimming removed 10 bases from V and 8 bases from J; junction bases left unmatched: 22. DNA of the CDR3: TGTGCCACCAGTTTAGGTACAACGGGAGGTGGAGATACCCAGTACTTC. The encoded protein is CATSLGTTGGGDTQYF.

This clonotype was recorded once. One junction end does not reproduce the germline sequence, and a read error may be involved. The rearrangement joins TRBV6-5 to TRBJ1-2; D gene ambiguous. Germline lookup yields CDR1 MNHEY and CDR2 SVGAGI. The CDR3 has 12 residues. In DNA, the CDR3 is TGTGCCAGCAGTTATGCCGGCTATAGCTACACCTTC. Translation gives CASSYAGYSYTF.

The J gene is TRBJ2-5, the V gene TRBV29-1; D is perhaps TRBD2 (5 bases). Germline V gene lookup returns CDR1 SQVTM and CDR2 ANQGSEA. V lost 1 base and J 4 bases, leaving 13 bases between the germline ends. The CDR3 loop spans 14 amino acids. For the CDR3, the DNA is TGCAGCGTTGAAGTAGTGGGAGTCAGAGAGACCCAGTACTTC. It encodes CSVEVVGVRETQYF.

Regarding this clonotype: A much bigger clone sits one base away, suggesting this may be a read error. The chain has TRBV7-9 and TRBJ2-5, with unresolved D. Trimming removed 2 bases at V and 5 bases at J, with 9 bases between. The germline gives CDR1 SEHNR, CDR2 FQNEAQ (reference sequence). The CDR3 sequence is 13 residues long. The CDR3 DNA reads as TGTGCCAGCAGCTTAAACAGTCGGGAGACCCAGTACTTC. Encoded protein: CASSLNSRETQYF.

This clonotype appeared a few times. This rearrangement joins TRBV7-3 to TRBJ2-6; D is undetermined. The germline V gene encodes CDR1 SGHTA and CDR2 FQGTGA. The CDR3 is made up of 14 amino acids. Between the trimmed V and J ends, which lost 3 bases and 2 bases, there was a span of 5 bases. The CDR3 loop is CASSFGPGANVLTF. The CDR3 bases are TGTGCCAGCAGCTTTGGGCCTGGGGCCAACGTCCTGACTTTC.

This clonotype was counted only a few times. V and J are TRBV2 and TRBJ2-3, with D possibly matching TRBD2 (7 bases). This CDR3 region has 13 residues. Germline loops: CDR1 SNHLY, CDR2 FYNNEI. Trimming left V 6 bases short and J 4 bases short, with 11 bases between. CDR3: CASREGGADTQYF. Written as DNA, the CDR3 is TGTGCCAGCAGGGAGGGGGGGGCAGATACGCAGTATTTT. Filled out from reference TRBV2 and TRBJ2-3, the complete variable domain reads EPEVTQTPSHQVTQMGQEVILRCVPISNHLYFYWYRQILGQKVEFLVSFYNNEISEKSEIFDDQFSVERPDGSNFTLKIRSTKLEDSAMYFCASREGGADTQYFGPGTRLTVL.

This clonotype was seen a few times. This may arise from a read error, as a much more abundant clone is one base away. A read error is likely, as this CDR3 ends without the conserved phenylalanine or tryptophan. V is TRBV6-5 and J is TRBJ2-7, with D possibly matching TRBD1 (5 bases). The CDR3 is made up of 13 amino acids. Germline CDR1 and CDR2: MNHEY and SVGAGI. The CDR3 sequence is CTTQNRITYEQYL. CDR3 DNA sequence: TGCACAACTCAGAACAGGATTACCTACGAGCAGTACTTA.

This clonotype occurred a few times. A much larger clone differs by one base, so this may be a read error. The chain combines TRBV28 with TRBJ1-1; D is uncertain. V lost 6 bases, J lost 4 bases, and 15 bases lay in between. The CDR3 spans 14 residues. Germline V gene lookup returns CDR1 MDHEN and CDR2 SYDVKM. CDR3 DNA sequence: TGTGCCAGCAGCTTACCCCTTCGGGCCACTGAAGCTTTCTTT. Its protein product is CASSLPLRATEAFF.

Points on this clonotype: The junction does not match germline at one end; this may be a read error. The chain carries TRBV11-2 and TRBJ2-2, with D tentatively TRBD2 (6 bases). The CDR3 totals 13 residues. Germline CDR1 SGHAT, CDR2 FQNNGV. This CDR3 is CASSFAGTRELFF. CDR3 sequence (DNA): TGTGCCAGTAGCTTTGCGGGAACCAGGGAGCTGTTTTTT.

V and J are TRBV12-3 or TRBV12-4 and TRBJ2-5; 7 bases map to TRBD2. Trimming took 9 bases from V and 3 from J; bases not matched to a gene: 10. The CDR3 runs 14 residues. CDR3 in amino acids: CASSQPSGKETQYF. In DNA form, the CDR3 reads TGTGCCAGTTCGCAGCCTAGCGGAAAAGAGACCCAGTACTTC.

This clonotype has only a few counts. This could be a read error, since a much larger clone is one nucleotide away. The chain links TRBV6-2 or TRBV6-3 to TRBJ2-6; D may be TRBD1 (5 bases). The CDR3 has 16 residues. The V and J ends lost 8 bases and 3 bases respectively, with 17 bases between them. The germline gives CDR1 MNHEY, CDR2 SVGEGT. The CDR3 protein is CASQGSGRVGANVLTF. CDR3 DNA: TGTGCCAGCCAGGGTTCCGGAAGGGTTGGGGCCAACGTCCTGACTTTC.

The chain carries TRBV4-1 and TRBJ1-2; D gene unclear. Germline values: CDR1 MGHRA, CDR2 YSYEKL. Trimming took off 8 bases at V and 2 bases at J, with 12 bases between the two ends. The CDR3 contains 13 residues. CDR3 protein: CASAKDLNYGYTF. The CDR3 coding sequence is TGCGCCAGCGCAAAGGACCTGAACTATGGCTACACCTTC.